This T cell receptor beta chain is from a study of cytomegalovirus exposure and HLA in healthy donors. Study-wide context: Genotyping of 300 to 450 donors showed that about 83% belonged to the Caucasian-associated ancestry cluster. Study-level points and caveats: In a later analysis, TCR beta V- and J-gene trimming showed a link to a missense DCLRE1C variant. HLA-A and HLA-B allele assignments for most subjects were reportedly predicted accurately using TCR beta sequences.

Details on this clone: The antigen is undetermined.

Primers for the PCR totalled 60 Vbeta and 13 Jbeta. Produced via immunoSEQ multiplex PCR; TCRdb's table is partial and in-frame only. The sample comprises approximately 150,000 clones, 70% to 85% of which are singletons, and under 2% rests with the top ten. The CDR3 contains 16 residues. The germline CDR1 and CDR2 sequences are SQVTM and ANQGSEA. Trimming took 6 bases from V and 4 from J, leaving 24 bases between them. Sample: PBMCs. The rearrangement links TRBV29-1 to TRBJ1-1; D may be TRBD1 (6 bases). This TCR was recovered from a woman aged 25 to 39 in good health and CMV-seronegative. The CDR3, as DNA: TGCAGCGTGACGCTCGGACAGCTAGCAGAGGGCACTGAAGCTTTCTTT. Amino acid sequence: CSVTLGQLAEGTEAFF.